The entry that follows covers one TCR beta chain sequence. Its antigen remains undetermined. Base qualities are not provided; no much larger clone lies one nucleotide away. The sample comes from a study of blood T cell repertoires in COVID-19 (dated by TCRdb to the early 2020s). About the study as a whole: Collaborator samples came from the United States, Italy and Spain and covered acute and convalescent phases of COVID-19. The repertoires were released in a freely available public database meant as a resource for research on the immune response to SARS-CoV-2. HLA class I and class II types, where available, came from metadata supplied by the sample provider rather than from assay-based typing. The prospective study material was composed of cDNA or gDNA derived from T cells, B-cell-depleted T cells, or PBMCs. The samples were drawn from the first 160 participants of the ongoing ImmuneRACE study and from some 1,300 subjects provided by 6 global collaborators. Sample metadata almost always included a de-identified subject ID, COVID-19 status, age in years and sex. Subjects who had been exposed to COVID-19, were actively infected with it, or had recovered from it provided the deeply sampled blood TCRbeta repertoires that made up the dataset.

TCRbeta CDR3 regions were amplified from genomic DNA using the immunoSEQ Assay, a bias-controlled multiplex PCR. Turning to the authors' computational methods: The number of nucleated cells in each sample was estimated from the amplification of reference gene primers within the assay. To quantify the absolute abundance of each unique TCRbeta CDR3 rearrangement, sequence reads were collapsed and filtered. For each sample, productive Simpson clonality was calculated by taking the square root of Simpson's diversity index across productive rearrangements. Entries here come from immuneACCESS through TCRdb and include only in-frame sequences with V and J called. Some clones fail to appear in such tables; in the studies checked, an unresolved V gene covers under half of the shortfall, and the cause of the remainder is unknown. Clonal size and the V and J genes are those of that table, whereas D and trimming came from the DNA. The sample yields 230,000 or so clones; 84% were counted once. The biggest ten clones account for 1.4% of the sample.

Samples from volunteer blood donors who had recovered from COVID-19 were contributed by a second Seattle source. Whole blood was collected in K2EDTA tubes by collaborating institutions according to the institutions' own protocols. For TCRbeta analysis, collaborator samples were shipped as frozen whole blood, as isolated PBMCs, or as DNA extracted from either sample type. General conclusions and limits of the study: How much clinical and demographic metadata was included differed by source and by participant, and the metadata was provided uncurated.

V ends up 5 bases short and J 0 bases short, with an unmatched junction base count of 10. The CDR3 sequence holds 17 residues, the cysteine and phenylalanine included. Only the CDR3 portion is preserved as DNA: 51 bases, with reading frame beginning at the first base. CDR1 and CDR2, per the germline V gene, are MDHEN and SYDVKM. The rearranged chain carries TRBV28 and TRBJ1-3; TRBD1 agrees with 7 junctional bases. Source material: peripheral blood. The sequence was collected from a woman aged 40 to 50 who had recovered from COVID-19. The nucleotides read TGTGCCAGCAGTGAACCCGAACAGGGGCCCTCTGGAAACACCATATATTTT. This yields the protein CASSEPEQGPSGNTIYF.